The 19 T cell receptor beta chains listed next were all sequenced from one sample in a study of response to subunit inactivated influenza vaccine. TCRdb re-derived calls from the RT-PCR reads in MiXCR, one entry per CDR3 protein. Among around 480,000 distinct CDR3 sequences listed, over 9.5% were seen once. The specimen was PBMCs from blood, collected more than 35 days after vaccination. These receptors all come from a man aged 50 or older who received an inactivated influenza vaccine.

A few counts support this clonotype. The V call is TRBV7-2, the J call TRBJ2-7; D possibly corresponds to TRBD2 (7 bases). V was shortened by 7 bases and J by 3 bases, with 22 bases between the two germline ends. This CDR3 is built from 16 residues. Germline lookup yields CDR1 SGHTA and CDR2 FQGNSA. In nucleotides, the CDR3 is TGTGCCAGCACCCCCCAGGGGCTTGGGAGGGACTACGAGCAGTACTTC. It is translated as CASTPQGLGRDYEQYF.

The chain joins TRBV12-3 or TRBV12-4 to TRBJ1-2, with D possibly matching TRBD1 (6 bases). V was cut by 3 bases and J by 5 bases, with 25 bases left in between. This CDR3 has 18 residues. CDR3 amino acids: CASSFSFEGHTRHYGYTF. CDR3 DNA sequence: TGTGCCAGCAGTTTTTCATTTGAGGGACATACGCGGCATTATGGCTACACCTTC.

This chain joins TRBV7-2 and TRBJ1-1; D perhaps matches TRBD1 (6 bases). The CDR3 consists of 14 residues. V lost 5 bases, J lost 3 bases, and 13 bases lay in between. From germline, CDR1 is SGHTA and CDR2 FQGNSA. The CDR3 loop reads CASSMSRGYTEAFF. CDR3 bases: TGTGCCAGCAGCATGAGCAGGGGATACACTGAAGCTTTCTTT.

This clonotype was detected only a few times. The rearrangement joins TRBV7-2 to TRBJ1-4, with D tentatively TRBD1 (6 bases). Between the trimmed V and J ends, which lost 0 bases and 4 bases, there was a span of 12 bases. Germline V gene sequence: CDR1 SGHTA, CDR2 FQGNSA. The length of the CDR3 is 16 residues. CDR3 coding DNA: TGTGCCAGCAGCTTAGCAGGGGCAGGGGTTAATGAAAAACTGTTTTTT. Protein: CASSLAGAGVNEKLFF.

For the CDR3, the DNA is TGCGCCAGCAGCCTTGACCAGGGGTTAGTTGTCAATGAGCAGTTCTTC. Protein: CASSLDQGLVVNEQFF. The rearrangement joins TRBV5-1 to TRBJ2-1; tentative D call: TRBD1 (6 bases). V was shortened by 4 bases and J by 6 bases, with 20 bases between the two germline ends. The germline gives CDR1 SGHRS, CDR2 YFSETQ. The CDR3 totals 16 residues.

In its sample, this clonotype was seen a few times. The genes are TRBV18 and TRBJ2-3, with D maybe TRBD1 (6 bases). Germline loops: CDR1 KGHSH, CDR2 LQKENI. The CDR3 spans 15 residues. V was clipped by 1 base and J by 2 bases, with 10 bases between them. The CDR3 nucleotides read TGTGCCAGCTCACCACAGGGGGACCCCACAGATACGCAGTATTTT. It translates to CASSPQGDPTDTQYF.

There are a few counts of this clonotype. The CDR3 sequence: CSARKGVGTDTQYF. Here the CDR3 DNA reads TGCAGTGCTAGGAAAGGAGTGGGGACGGATACGCAGTATTTT. The chain recombines TRBV20-1 with TRBJ2-3; D may match TRBD1 or TRBD2 (5 bases each). Germline V gives CDR1 DFQATT, CDR2 SNEGSKA (reference sequence). Deletions cut 3 bases from V and 6 bases from J, with 16 bases between. This CDR3 is built from 14 residues.

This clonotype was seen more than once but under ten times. The CDR3 is CASSYRDFTGELFF. The CDR3 DNA follows: TGCGCCAGCAGCTACAGGGATTTCACCGGGGAGCTGTTTTTT. V usage is TRBV5-1 and J usage is TRBJ2-2; possible D gene TRBD1, 6 bases. This CDR3 region has 14 residues. V was cut by 3 bases and J by 4 bases, with 10 bases left in between. Germline V gene data show CDR1 as SGHRS and CDR2 as YFSETQ.

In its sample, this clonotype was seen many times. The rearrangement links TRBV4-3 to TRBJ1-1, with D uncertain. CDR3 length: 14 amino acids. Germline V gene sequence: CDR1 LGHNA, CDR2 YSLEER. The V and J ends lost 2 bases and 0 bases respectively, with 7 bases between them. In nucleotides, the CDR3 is TGCGCCAGCAGCCAAACTTCCGTGAACACTGAAGCTTTCTTT. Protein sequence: CASSQTSVNTEAFF.

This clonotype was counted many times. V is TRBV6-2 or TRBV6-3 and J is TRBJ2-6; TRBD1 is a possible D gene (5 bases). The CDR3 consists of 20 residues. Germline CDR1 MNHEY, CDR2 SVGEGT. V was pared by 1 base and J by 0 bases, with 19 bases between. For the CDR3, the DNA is TGTGCCAGCAGTTACTACCCCCCAGGGTGGCTAGTCTCTGGGGCCAACGTCCTGACTTTC. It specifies CASSYYPPGWLVSGANVLTF.

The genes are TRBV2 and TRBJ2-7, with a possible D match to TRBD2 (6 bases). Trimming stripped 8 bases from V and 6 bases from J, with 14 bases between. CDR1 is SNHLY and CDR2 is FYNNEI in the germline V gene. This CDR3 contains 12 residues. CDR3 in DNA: TGTGCCAGCGGAGTCCAGGGAGGCGAGCAGTACTTC. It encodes CASGVQGGEQYF.

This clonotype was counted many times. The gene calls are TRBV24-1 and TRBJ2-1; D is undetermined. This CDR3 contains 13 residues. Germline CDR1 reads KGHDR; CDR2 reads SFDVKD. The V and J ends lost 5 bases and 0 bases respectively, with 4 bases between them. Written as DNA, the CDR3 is TGTGCCACCAGTGCGGACTCCTACAATGAGCAGTTCTTC. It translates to CATSADSYNEQFF.

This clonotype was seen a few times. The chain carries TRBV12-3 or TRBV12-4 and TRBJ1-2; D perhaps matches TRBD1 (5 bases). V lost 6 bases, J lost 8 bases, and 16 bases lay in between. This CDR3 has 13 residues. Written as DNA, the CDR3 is TGTGCCAGCAGCCGACTGACAACAGGCGGCTACACCTTC. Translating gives CASSRLTTGGYTF.

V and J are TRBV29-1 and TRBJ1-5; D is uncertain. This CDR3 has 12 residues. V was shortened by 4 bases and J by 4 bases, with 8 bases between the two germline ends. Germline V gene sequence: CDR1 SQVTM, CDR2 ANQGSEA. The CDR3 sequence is CSVASRNQPQHF. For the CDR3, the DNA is TGCAGCGTTGCCTCTAGGAATCAGCCCCAGCATTTT.

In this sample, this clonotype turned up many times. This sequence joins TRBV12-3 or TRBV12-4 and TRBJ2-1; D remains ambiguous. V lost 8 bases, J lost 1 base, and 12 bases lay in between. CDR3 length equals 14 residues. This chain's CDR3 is CASVLSVSYNEQFF. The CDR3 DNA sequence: TGTGCCAGCGTTCTTTCGGTTTCCTACAATGAGCAGTTCTTC.

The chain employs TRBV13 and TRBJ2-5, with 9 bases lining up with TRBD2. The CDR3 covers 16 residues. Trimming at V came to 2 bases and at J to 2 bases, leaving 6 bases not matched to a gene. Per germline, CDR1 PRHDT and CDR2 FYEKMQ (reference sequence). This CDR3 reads CASSLPSGGSQETQYF. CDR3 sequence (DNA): TGTGCCAGCAGCTTACCGAGCGGGGGGTCTCAAGAGACCCAGTACTTC.

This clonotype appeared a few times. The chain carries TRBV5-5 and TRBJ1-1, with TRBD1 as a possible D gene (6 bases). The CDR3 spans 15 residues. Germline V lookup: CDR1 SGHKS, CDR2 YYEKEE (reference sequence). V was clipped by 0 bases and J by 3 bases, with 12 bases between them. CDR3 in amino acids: CASSLEGGLDTEAFF. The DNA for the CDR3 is TGTGCCAGCAGCTTGGAAGGGGGGCTGGACACTGAAGCTTTCTTT.

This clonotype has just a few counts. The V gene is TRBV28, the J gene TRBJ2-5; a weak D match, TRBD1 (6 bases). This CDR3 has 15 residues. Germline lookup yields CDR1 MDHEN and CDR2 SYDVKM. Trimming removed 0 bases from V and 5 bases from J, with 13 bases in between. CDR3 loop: CASSLWGAIGETQYF. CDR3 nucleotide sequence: TGTGCCAGCAGTTTATGGGGGGCAATAGGGGAGACCCAGTACTTC.

CDR3 sequence reads: CASKGTGDTEAFF. For the CDR3, the DNA is TGTGCCAGCAAAGGGACAGGGGACACTGAAGCTTTCTTT. The rearrangement uses TRBV28 and TRBJ1-1; 10 nucleotides line up with TRBD1. Trimming cost V 7 bases and J 3 bases; bases outside gene matches: 2. The CDR3 runs to 13 residues. Germline CDR1 and CDR2: MDHEN and SYDVKM.